Listed here is a single T cell receptor beta chain. Its antigen is unknown. Amplification used 60 Vbeta primers and 13 Jbeta primers. Assay: immunoSEQ multiplex PCR; the TCRdb copy retains only in-frame clones and omits some. The sample holds 150,000 to 200,000 clones; under 80% are singletons and the top ten take roughly 1.9%. This specimen comes from a study of cytomegalovirus exposure and HLA in healthy donors. General observations from the study: The Asian-associated ancestry cluster reportedly had fewer N-insertions than the approximately 690-donor mean in a later analysis. Accurate prediction of HLA-A and HLA-B alleles (for most subjects) was reportedly achieved from TCR beta sequences. Of the V segments, some could not be distinguished, including TRBV6-2 and TRBV6-3, and were excluded.

After removal of 0 bases from V and 8 bases from J, the junction contained 5 bases not matched to a gene. The length of the CDR3 is 15 residues. Germline V CDR1 and CDR2: SEHNR, FQNEAQ (reference sequence). This sequence originates from a female donor in good health and CMV-seronegative. Sequenced material: PBMCs. The chain recombines TRBV7-9 with TRBJ1-2; 11 bases agree with TRBD1. The CDR3 reads CASSLAGTGGEGYTF. The CDR3 coding sequence is TGTGCCAGCAGCTTAGCCGGGACAGGGGGGGAAGGCTACACCTTC.